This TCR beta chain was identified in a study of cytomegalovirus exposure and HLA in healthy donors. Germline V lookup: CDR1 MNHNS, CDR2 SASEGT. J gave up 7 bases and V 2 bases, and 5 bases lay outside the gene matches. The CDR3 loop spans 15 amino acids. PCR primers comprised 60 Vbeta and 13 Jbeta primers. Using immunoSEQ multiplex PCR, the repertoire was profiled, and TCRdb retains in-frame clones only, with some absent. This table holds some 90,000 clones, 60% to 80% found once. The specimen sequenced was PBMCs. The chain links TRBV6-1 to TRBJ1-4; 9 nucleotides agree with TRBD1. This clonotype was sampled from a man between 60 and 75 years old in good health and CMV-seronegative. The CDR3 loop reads CASSETGTGSEKLFF. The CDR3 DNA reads TGTGCCAGCAGTGAAACCGGGACAGGGAGTGAAAAACTGTTTTTT.